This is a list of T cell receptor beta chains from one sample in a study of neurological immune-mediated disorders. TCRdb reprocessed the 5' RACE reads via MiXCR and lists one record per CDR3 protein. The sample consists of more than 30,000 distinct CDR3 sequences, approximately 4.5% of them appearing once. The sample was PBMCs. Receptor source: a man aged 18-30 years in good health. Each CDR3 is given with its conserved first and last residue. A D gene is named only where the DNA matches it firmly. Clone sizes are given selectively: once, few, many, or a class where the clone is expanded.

CASSLGQNLQAGIDTQYF,TGTGCCAGCAGCCTCGGACAGAATCTCCAAGCGGGGATAGATACGCAGTATTTT,.,TRBJ2-3,many,TRBV7-9
CASSLEAGGPSGANVLTF,TGCGCCAGCAGCTTGGAGGCAGGGGGTCCCTCTGGGGCCAACGTCCTGACTTTC,TRBD1,TRBJ2-6,many,TRBV5-1
CAISAGTVNTEAFF,TGTGCCATCAGCGCCGGGACAGTGAACACTGAAGCTTTCTTT,TRBD1,TRBJ1-1,many,TRBV10-3
CASSSQKPNTEAFF,TGCGCCAGCAGCTCGCAAAAGCCGAACACTGAAGCTTTCTTT,.,TRBJ1-1,many,TRBV5-1
CASSAGGTLGETQYF,TGTGCCAGCAGTGCCGGGGGGACGTTGGGCGAGACCCAGTACTTC,TRBD2,TRBJ2-5,many,TRBV2
CSVGQFSYEQYF,TGCAGCGTGGGCCAATTCTCCTACGAGCAGTACTTC,.,TRBJ2-7,many,TRBV29-1
CSARDGPRTEAFF,TGCAGTGCTAGAGATGGCCCTCGGACTGAAGCTTTCTTT,.,TRBJ1-1,many,TRBV20-1
CASSLEGGVSDYGYTF,TGCGCCAGCAGCTTGGAGGGGGGCGTATCGGACTATGGCTACACCTTC,.,TRBJ1-2,many,TRBV5-1
CSARDPLSTNEKLFF,TGCAGTGCTAGAGACCCCCTCTCAACTAATGAAAAACTGTTTTTT,.,TRBJ1-4,many,TRBV20-1
CASSQAQGAAYEQYF,TGCGCCAGCAGCCAAGCCCAGGGGGCTGCCTACGAGCAGTACTTC,TRBD1,TRBJ2-7,many,TRBV4-3
CASSFVGGTTEAFF,TGTGCCAGCAGTTTTGTGGGGGGAACCACTGAAGCTTTCTTT,.,TRBJ1-1,many,TRBV12-3/TRBV12-4
CASSPGFGDEQFF,TGTGCCAGCTCACCAGGGTTTGGGGATGAGCAGTTCTTC,.,TRBJ2-1,many,TRBV18
CASSLRYQEAFF,TGTGCCAGTAGTTTACGATATCAAGAAGCTTTCTTT,.,TRBJ1-1,many,TRBV19
CASSLTTGYSNQPQHF,TGTGCCAGCAGCTTAACGACAGGTTATAGCAATCAGCCCCAGCATTTT,.,TRBJ1-5,many,TRBV7-8
CASSQDNPLKADTQYF,TGTGCCAGCAGCCAAGATAACCCGCTCAAGGCAGATACGCAGTATTTT,.,TRBJ2-3,many,TRBV4-2
CASSFEGYTEAFF,TGCGCCAGCAGCTTCGAGGGTTACACTGAAGCTTTCTTT,.,TRBJ1-1,many,TRBV5-1
CASSLRAGYQETQYF,TGTGCCAGCAGCCTCCGGGCCGGCTACCAAGAGACCCAGTACTTC,.,TRBJ2-5,many,TRBV7-6
CSARDFLTGQGARQYF,TGCAGTGCTAGAGACTTTTTGACGGGACAGGGGGCGCGGCAGTACTTC,TRBD1,TRBJ2-7,many,TRBV20-1
CSARRAYEQYF,TGCAGTGCTAGGCGGGCCTACGAGCAGTACTTC,.,TRBJ2-7,many,TRBV20-1
CASSLAPAGKYSGANVLTF,TGTGCCAGCAGCTTAGCGCCGGCAGGGAAGTACTCTGGGGCCAACGTCCTGACTTTC,.,TRBJ2-6,.,TRBV7-6
CASSFSVNEQYF,TGTGCCAGCAGTTTCTCAGTTAACGAGCAGTACTTC,.,TRBJ2-7,many,TRBV2
CASSQDRARAGELFF,TGTGCCAGCAGCCAAGACAGGGCCCGGGCCGGGGAGCTGTTTTTT,.,TRBJ2-2,.,TRBV14
CASSTGRDTEAFF,TGCGCCAGCAGCACCGGACGGGACACTGAAGCTTTCTTT,.,TRBJ1-1,many,TRBV5-1
CASSLGTNEKLFF,TGTGCCAGCAGCTTGGGGACCAATGAAAAACTGTTTTTT,.,TRBJ1-4,many,TRBV11-2
CASSDITNSPLHF,TGTGCCAGTTCTGACATCACTAATTCACCCCTCCACTTT,.,TRBJ1-6,many,TRBV19
CASSLGGTGGTEAFF,TGTGCCAGCAGCTTAGGGGGGACAGGGGGGACTGAAGCTTTCTTT,TRBD1,TRBJ1-1,many,TRBV7-9
CASSPGANNREQFF,TGTGCCAGCTCACCAGGTGCAAACAATAGGGAGCAGTTCTTC,.,TRBJ2-1,few,TRBV18
CASSPRTGGGEQFF,TGTGCCAGCAGTCCCCGGACAGGGGGGGGTGAGCAGTTCTTC,TRBD1,TRBJ2-1,many,TRBV12-3/TRBV12-4
CSASPGLAAYEQYF,TGCAGTGCTAGCCCGGGACTAGCGGCCTACGAGCAGTACTTC,TRBD2,TRBJ2-7,many,TRBV20-1
CASSPRPRDGYTF,TGCGCCAGCAGCCCAAGGCCCAGGGACGGCTACACCTTC,.,TRBJ1-2,many,TRBV4-3
CASSYDRGTAFF,TGTGCCAGCAGCTACGACAGGGGAACAGCTTTCTTT,TRBD1,TRBJ1-1,many,TRBV7-8
CASSYSLRAFF,TGTGCCAGCAGTTACTCGTTAAGAGCTTTCTTT,.,TRBJ1-1,many,TRBV6-6
CASSGPNRDTQYF,TGTGCCAGCAGCGGGCCGAATAGAGATACGCAGTATTTT,.,TRBJ2-3,many,TRBV5-6
CASSFPDSSNYGYTF,TGCGCCAGCAGCTTCCCCGACAGTTCTAACTATGGCTACACCTTC,.,TRBJ1-2,many,TRBV5-1
CASSPQGGVGTEAFF,TGTGCCAGCAGCCCCCAGGGGGGTGTTGGCACTGAAGCTTTCTTT,TRBD1,TRBJ1-1,many,TRBV7-9
CAISAQGGIYEKYF,TGTGCCATCAGTGCACAGGGGGGTATCTACGAGAAGTACTTC,TRBD1,TRBJ2-7,.,TRBV10-3
CSPEGNTEAFF,TGCAGTCCCGAGGGGAACACTGAAGCTTTCTTT,.,TRBJ1-1,many,TRBV20-1
CASSDRQGRNTEAFF,TGCGCCAGCAGCGACCGACAGGGGAGGAACACTGAAGCTTTCTTT,TRBD1,TRBJ1-1,many,TRBV5-1